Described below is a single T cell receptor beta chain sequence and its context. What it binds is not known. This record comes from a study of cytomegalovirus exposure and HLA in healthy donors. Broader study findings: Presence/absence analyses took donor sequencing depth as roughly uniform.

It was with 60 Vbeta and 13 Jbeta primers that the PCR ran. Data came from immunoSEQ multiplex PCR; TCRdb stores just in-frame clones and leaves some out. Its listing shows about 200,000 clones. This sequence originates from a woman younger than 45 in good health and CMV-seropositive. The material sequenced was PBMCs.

The CDR3 is CASSLVGRSAYNEQFF. CDR3 coding DNA: TGTGCCAGCAGCTTAGTAGGCCGTAGCGCGTACAATGAGCAGTTCTTC. The J gene is TRBJ2-1, the V gene TRBV7-2; maybe TRBD2 (5 bases). Germline CDR1 is SGHTA and CDR2 is FQGNSA. V lost 1 base and J 4 bases, leaving 14 bases between the germline ends. This CDR3 region has 16 residues.